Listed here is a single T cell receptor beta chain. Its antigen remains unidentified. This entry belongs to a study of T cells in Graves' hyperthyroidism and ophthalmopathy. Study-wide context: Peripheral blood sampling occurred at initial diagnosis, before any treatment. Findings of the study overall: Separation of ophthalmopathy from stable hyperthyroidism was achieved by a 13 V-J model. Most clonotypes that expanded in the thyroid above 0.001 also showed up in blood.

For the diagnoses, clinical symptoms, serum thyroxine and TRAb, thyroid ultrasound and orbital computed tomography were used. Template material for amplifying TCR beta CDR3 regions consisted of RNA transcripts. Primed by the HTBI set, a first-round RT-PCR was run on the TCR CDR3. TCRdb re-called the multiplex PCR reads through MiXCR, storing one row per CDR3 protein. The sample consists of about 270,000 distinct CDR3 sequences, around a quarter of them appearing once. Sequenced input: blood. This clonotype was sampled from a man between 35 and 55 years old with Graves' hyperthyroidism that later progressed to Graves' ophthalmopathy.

CDR3 loop: CASSDRLAGEVTYEQYF. The CDR3 nucleotides are TGTGCCAGCAGTGATAGGCTAGCGGGAGAGGTAACCTACGAGCAGTACTTC. The chain is built from TRBV2 and TRBJ2-7; 10 bases fit TRBD2. Per the germline V gene, CDR1 is SNHLY and CDR2 is FYNNEI. The CDR3 totals 17 residues. J was trimmed by 2 bases and V by 3 bases; bases with no gene match: 10.